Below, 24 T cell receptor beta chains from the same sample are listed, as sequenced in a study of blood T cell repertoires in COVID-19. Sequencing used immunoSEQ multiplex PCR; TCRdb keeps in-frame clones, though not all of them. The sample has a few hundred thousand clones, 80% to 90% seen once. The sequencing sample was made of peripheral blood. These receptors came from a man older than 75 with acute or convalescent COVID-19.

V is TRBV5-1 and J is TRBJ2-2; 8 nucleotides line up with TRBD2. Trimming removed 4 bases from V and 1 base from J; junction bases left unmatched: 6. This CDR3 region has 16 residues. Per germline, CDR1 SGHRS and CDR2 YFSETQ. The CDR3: CASSPRTSLNTGELFF. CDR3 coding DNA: TGCGCCAGCAGCCCGAGGACTAGCTTGAACACCGGGGAGCTGTTTTTT.

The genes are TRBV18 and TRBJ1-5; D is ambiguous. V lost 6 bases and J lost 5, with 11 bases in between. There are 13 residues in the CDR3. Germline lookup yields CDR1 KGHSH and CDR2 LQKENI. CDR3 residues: CASSRAGDQPQHF. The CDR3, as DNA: TGTGCCAGCTCTAGAGCGGGCGATCAGCCCCAGCATTTT. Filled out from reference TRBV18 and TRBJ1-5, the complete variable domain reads NAGVMQNPRHLVRRRGQEARLRCSPMKGHSHVYWYRQLPEEGLKFMVYLQKENIIDESGMPKERFSAEFPKEGPSILRIQQVVRGDSAAYFCASSRAGDQPQHFGDGTRLSIL.

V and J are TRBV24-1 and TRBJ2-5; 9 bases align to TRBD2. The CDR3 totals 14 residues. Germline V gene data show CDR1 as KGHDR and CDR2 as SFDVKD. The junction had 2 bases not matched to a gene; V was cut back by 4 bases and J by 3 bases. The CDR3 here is CATSEASGEETQYF. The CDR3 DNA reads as TGTGCCACCAGTGAGGCTAGCGGGGAAGAGACCCAGTACTTC.

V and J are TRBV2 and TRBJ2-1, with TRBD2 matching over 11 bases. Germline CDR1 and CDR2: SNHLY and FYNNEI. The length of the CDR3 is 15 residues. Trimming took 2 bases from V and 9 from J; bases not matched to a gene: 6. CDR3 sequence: CASSEISGGAGEQFF. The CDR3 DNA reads TGTGCCAGCAGTGAAATTAGCGGGGGGGCAGGTGAGCAGTTCTTC.

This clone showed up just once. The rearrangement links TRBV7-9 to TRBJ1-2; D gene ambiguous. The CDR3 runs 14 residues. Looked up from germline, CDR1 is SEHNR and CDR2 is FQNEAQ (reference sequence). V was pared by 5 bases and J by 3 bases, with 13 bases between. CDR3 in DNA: TGTGCCAGCAGCCAAGACCAGCGTTACTATGGCTACACCTTC. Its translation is CASSQDQRYYGYTF.

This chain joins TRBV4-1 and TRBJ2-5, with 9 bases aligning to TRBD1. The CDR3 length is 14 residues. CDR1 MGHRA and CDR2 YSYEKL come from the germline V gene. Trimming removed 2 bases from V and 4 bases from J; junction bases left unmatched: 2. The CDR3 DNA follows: TGCGCCAGCAGCCAAATGGACAGGGGAGAGACCCAGTACTTC. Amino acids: CASSQMDRGETQYF.

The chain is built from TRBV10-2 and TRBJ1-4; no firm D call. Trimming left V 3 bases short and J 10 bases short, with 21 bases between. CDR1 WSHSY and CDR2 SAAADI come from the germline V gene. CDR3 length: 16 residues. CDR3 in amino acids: CASSDYRGGRIGKLFF. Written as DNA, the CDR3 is TGCGCCAGCAGTGACTATCGTGGAGGGAGAATCGGAAAACTGTTTTTT.

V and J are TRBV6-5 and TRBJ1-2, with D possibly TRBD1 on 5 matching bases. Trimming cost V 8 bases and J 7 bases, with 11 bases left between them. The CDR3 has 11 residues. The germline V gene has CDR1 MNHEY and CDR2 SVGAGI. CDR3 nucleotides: TGTGCCAGCGGGGGGTCTCGTGGCTACACCTTC. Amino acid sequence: CASGGSRGYTF.

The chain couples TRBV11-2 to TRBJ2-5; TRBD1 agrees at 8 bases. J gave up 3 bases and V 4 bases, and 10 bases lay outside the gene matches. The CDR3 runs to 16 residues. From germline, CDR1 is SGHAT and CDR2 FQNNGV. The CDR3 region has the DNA TGTGCCAGCAGCTCGTGGGAGGACAGGGATGAAGAGACCCAGTACTTC. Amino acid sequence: CASSSWEDRDEETQYF.

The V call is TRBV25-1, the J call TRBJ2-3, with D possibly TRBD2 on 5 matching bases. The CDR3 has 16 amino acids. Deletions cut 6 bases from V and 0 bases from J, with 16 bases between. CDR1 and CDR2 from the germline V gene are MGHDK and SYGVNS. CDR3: CASRAAGRLSTDTQYF. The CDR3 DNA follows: TGTGCCAGCAGGGCGGCGGGCCGGCTTAGCACAGATACGCAGTATTTT.

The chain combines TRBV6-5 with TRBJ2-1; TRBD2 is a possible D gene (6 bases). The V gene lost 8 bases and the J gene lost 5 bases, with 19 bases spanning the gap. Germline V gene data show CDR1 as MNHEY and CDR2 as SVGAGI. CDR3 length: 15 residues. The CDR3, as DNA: TGTGCCAGCTCGTACGAGCGGGCGAGGAACAATGAGCAGTTCTTC. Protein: CASSYERARNNEQFF.

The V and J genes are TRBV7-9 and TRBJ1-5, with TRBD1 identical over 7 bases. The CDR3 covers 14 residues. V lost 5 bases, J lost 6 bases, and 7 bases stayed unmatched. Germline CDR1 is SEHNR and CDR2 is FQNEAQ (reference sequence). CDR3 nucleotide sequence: TGTGCCAGCAGCCCGACAGGGTATGGTCAGCCCCAGCATTTT. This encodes CASSPTGYGQPQHF.

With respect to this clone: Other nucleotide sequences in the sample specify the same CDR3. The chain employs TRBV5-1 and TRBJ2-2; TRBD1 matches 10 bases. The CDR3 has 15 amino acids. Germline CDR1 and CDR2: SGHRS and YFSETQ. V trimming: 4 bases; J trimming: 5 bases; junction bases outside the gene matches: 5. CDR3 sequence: CASSPGTGETGELFF. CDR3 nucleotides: TGCGCCAGCAGCCCTGGGACAGGGGAGACCGGGGAGCTGTTTTTT.

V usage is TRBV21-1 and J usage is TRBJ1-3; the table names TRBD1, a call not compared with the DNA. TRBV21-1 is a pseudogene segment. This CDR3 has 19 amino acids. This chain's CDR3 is CASTLTEGTRLSSGNTIYF. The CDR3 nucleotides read TGTGCCAGCACCCTGACAGAAGGAACCCGTTTGAGCTCTGGAAACACCATATATTTT.

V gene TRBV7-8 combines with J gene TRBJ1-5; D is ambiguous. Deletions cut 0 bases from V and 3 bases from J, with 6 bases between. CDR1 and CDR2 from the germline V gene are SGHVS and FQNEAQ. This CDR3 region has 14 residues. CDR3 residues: CASSLAQSNQPQHF. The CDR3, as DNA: TGTGCCAGCAGCTTAGCACAGTCCAATCAGCCCCAGCATTTT.

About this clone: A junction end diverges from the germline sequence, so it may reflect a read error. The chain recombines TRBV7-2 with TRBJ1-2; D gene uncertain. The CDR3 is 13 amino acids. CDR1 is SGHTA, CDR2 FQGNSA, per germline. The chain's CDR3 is CASSYDWGGPYRF. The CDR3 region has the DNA TGTGCCAGCAGCTACGACTGGGGAGGGCCATACCGATTC.

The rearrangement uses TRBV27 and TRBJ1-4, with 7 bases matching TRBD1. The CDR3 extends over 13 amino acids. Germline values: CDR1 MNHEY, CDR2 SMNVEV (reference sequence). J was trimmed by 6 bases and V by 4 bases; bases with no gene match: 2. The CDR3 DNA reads TGTGCCAGCAGTTCCGACAGGGATGAAAAACTGTTTTTT. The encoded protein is CASSSDRDEKLFF. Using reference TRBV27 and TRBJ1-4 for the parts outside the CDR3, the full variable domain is EAQVTQNPRYLITVTGKKLTVTCSQNMNHEYMSWYRQDPGLGLRQIYYSMNVEVTDKGDVPEGYKVSRKEKRNFPLILESPSPNQTSLYFCASSSDRDEKLFFGSGTQLSVL.

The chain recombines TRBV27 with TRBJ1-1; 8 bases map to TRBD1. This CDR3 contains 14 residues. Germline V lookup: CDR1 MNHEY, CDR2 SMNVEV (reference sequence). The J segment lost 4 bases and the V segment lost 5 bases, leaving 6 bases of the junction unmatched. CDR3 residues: CASSPWTGITEAFF. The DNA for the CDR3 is TGTGCCAGCAGTCCGTGGACAGGGATCACTGAAGCTTTCTTT.

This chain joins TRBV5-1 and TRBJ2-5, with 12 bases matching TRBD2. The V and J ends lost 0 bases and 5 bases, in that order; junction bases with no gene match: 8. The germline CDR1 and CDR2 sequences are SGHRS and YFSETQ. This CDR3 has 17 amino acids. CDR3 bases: TGCGCCAGCAGCTTGGGGCTAGCGGGAGGGCCGACTGAGACCCAGTACTTC. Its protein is CASSLGLAGGPTETQYF. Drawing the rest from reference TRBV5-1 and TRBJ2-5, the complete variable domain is KAGVTQTPRYLIKTRGQQVTLSCSPISGHRSVSWYQQTPGQGLQFLFEYFSETQRNKGNFPGRFSGRQFSNSRSEMNVSTLELGDSALYLCASSLGLAGGPTETQYFGPGTRLLVL.

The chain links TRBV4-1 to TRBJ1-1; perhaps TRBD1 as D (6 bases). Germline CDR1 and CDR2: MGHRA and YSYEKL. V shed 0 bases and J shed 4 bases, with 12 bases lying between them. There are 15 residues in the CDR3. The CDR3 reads CASSQEGGRSTEAFF. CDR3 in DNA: TGCGCCAGCAGCCAAGAGGGGGGGCGAAGCACTGAAGCTTTCTTT.

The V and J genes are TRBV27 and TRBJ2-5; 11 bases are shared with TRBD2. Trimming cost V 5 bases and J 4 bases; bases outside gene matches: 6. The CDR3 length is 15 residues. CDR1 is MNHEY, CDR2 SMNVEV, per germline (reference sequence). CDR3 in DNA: TGTGCCAGCAGTCCGAGACTAGCGGGAAGAGAGACCCAGTACTTC. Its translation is CASSPRLAGRETQYF.

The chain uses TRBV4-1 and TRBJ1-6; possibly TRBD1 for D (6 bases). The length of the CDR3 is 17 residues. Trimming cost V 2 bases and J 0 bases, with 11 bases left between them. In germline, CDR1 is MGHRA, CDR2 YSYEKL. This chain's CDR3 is CASSQPVTGSYNSPLHF. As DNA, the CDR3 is TGCGCCAGCAGCCAACCAGTGACAGGCTCCTATAATTCACCCCTCCACTTT.

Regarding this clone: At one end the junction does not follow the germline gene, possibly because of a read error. The chain's CDR3 is CVSSLPGGTRTEAFF. CDR3 bases: TGTGTCAGTAGCTTACCAGGGGGGACACGCACTGAAGCTTTCTTT. V and J are TRBV19 and TRBJ1-1; TRBD1 matches 7 bases. The CDR3 has 15 amino acids. From germline, CDR1 is LNHDA and CDR2 SQIVND (reference sequence).

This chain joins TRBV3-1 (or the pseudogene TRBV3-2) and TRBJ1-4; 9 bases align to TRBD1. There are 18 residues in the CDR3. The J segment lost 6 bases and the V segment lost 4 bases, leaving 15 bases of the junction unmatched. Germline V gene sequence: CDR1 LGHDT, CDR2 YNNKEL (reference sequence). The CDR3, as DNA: TGTGCCAGCAGCCGAAGACTAACCCCCGGGACAGGGTATGAAAAACTGTTTTTT. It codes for CASSRRLTPGTGYEKLFF.